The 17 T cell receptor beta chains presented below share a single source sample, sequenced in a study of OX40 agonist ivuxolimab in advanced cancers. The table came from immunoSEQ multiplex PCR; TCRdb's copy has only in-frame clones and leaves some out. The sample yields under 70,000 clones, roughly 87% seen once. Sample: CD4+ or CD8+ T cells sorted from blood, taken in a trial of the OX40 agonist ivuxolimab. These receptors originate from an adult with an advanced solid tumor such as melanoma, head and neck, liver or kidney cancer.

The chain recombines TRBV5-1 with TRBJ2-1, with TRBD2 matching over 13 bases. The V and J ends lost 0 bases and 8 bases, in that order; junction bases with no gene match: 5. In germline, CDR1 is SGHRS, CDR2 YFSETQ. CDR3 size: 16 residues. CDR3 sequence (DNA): TGCGCCAGCAGCTTGGCACTAGCGGGGGGGCATGATGAGCAGTTCTTC. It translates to CASSLALAGGHDEQFF.

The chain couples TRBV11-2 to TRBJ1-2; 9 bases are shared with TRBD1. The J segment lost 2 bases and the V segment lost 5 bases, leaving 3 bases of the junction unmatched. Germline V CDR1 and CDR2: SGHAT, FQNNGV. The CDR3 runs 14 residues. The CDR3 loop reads CASSPGTGNYGYTF. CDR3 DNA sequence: TGTGCCAGCAGCCCGGGGACAGGGAACTATGGCTACACCTTC.

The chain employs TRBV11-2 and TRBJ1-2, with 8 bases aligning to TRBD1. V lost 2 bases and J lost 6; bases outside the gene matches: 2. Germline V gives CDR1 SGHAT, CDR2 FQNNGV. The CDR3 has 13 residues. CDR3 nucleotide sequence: TGTGCCAGCAGCTTATTCAGGGGGCATGGCTACACCTTC. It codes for CASSLFRGHGYTF. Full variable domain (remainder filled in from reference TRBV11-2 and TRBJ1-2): EAGVAQSPRYKIIEKRQSVAFWCNPISGHATLYWYQQILGQGPKLLIQFQNNGVVDDSQLPKDRFSAERLKGVDSTLKIQPAKLEDSAVYLCASSLFRGHGYTFGSGTRLTVV.

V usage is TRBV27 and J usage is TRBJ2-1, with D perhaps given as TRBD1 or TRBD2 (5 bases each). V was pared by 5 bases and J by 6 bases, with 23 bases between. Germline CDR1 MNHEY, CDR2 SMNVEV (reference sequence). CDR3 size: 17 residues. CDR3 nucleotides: TGTGCCAGCAGTCCGGTAGCCTCCGGGACCAAGACCAATGAGCAGTTCTTC. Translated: CASSPVASGTKTNEQFF.

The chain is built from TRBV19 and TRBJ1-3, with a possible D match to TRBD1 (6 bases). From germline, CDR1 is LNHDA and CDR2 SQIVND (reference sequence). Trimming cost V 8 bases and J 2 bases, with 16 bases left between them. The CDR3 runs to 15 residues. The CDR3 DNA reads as TGTGCCAGTGACAACTTCAGGGGAACTGGAAACACCATATATTTT. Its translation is CASDNFRGTGNTIYF.

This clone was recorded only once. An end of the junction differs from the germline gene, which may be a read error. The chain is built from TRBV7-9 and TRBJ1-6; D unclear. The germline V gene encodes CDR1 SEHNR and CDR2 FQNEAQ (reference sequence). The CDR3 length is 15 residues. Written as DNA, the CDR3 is TGTGCCAGCAGCCCCCTAGGCTCCAATAATTCACCCCTCCACTTT. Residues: CASSPLGSNNSPLHF.

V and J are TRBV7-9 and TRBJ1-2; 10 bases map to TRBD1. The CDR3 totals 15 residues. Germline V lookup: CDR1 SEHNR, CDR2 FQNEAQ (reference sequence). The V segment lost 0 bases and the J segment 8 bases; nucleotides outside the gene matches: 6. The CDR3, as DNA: TGTGCCAGCAGCTTAGCTTCGGGACAGGGGTACGGCTACACCTTC. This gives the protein CASSLASGQGYGYTF.

In nucleotides, the CDR3 is TGTGCCTGGAGGGGAGACAGTCCTACACTTCGGTACTACGAGCAGTACTTC. Protein sequence: CAWRGDSPTLRYYEQYF. The rearrangement uses TRBV30 and TRBJ2-7; D might be TRBD1 or TRBD2, each matching 5 bases. V shed 3 bases and J shed 3 bases, with 24 bases lying between them. The CDR3 extends over 17 amino acids. Germline V gene data show CDR1 as GTSNPN and CDR2 as SVGIG (reference sequence).

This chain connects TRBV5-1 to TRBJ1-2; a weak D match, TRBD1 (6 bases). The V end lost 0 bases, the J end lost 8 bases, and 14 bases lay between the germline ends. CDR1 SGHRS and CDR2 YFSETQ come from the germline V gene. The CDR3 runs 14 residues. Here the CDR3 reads CASSLGPGESGYTF. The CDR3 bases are TGCGCCAGCAGCTTGGGTCCAGGGGAGAGCGGCTACACCTTC.

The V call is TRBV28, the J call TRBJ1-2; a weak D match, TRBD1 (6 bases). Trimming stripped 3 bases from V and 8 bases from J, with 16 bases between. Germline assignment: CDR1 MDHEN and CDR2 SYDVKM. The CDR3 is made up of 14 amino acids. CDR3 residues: CASSFSGGWEGYTF. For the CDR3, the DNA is TGTGCCAGCAGTTTCTCGGGGGGCTGGGAGGGCTACACCTTC.

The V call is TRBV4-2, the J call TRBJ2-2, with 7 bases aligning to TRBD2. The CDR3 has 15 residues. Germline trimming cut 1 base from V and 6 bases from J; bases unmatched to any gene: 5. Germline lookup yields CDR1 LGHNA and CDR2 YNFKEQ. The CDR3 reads CASSQGRGGAGELFF. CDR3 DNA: TGTGCCAGCAGCCAAGGACGGGGAGGGGCCGGGGAGCTGTTTTTT.

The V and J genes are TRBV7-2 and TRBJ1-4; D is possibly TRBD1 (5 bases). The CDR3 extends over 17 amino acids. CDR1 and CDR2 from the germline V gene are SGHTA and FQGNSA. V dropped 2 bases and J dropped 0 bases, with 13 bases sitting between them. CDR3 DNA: TGTGCCAGCAGCTTAAGGGACGGGTGGACAACTAATGAAAAACTGTTTTTT. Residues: CASSLRDGWTTNEKLFF. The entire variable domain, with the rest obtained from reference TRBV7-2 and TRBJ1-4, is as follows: GAGVSQSPSNKVTEKGKDVELRCDPISGHTALYWYRQSLGQGLEFLIYFQGNSAPDKSGLPSDRFSAERTGGSVSTLTIQRTQQEDSAVYLCASSLRDGWTTNEKLFFGSGTQLSVL.

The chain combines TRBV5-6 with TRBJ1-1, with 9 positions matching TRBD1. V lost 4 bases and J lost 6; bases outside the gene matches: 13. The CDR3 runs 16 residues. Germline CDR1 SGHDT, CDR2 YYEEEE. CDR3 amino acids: CASSMDRGLVVAEAFF. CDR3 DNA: TGTGCCAGCAGCATGGACAGGGGTCTGGTGGTAGCTGAAGCTTTCTTT.

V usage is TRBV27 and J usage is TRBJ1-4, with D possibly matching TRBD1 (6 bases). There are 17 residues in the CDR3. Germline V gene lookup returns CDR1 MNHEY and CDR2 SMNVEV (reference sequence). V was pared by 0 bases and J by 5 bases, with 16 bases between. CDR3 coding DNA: TGTGCCAGCAGTTTATCGGCAGGACAGCTTTTGAATGAAAAACTGTTTTTT. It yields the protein CASSLSAGQLLNEKLFF.

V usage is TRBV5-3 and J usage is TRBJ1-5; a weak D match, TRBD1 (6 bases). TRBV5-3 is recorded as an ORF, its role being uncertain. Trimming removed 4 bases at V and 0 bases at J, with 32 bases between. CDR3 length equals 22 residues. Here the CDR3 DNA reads TGTGCCAGAAGCCCTTCGTTGACCAGACGGGGGCGGATTTTACATAGCAATCAGCCCCAGCATTTT. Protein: CARSPSLTRRGRILHSNQPQHF.

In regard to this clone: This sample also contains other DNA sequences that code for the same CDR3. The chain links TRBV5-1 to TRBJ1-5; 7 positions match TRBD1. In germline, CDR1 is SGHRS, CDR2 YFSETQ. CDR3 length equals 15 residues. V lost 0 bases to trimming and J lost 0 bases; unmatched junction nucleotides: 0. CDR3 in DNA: TGCGCCAGCAGCTTGGGGGACAGTAGCAATCAGCCCCAGCATTTT. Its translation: CASSLGDSSNQPQHF.

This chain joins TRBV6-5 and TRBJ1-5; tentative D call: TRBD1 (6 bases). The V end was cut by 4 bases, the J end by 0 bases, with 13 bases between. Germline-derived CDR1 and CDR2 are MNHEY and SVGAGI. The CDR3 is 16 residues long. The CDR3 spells CASSLTGQISNQPQHF. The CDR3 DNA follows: TGTGCCAGCAGTTTGACCGGACAGATTAGCAATCAGCCCCAGCATTTT.